Only a few counts were recorded for the clone carrying this T cell receptor beta chain. Antigen unknown. This record belongs to a study of identical twins. Study outcomes and limitations: Partial confounding of zero-insertion analyses by invariant MAIT and iNKT cells was possible.

A single record per CDR3 protein comes from TCRdb applying MiXCR to the 5' RACE reads. The profile shows 200,000 to 250,000 distinct CDR3 sequences, under 10% of them singletons. Germline CDR1 reads MNHNS; CDR2 reads SASEGT. The V gene lost 7 bases and the J gene lost 0 bases, with 13 bases spanning the gap. The CDR3 is 15 residues long. These sequences were also reported in another study, on yellow fever vaccine responses in identical twins.

Specimen: memory (CD45RO+) T cells sorted from blood. The genes are TRBV6-1 and TRBJ2-1; D perhaps matches TRBD2 (5 bases). The source is a woman aged 18-29 years in good health. CDR3 residues: CASNIARSSYNEQFF. In nucleotides, the CDR3 is TGTGCCAGCAATATAGCGCGAAGCTCCTACAATGAGCAGTTCTTC.